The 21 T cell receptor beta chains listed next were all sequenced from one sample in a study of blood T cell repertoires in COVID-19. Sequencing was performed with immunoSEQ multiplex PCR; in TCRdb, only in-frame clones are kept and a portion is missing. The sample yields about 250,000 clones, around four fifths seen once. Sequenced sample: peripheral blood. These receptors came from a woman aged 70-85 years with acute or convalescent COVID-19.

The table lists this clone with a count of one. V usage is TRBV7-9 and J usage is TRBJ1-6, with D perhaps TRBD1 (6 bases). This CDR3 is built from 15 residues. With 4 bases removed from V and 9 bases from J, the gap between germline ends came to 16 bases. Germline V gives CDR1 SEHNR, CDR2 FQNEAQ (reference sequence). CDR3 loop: CASSSDGTLSSPLHF. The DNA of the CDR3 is TGTGCCAGCAGCTCAGACGGGACATTGAGTTCACCCCTCCACTTT.

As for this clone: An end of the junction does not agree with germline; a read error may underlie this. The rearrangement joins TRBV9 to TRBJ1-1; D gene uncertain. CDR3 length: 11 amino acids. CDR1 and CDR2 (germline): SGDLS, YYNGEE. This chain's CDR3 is CASSTNSEAFF. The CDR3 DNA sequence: TGTGCCAGCAGCACGAACAGTGAAGCTTTCTTT.

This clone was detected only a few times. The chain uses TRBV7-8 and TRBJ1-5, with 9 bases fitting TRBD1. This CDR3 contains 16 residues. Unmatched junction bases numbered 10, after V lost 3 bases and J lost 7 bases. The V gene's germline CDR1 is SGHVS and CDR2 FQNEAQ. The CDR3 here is CASSFQTGQGGQPQHF. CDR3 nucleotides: TGTGCCAGCAGCTTTCAGACGGGACAGGGTGGCCAGCCCCAGCATTTT.

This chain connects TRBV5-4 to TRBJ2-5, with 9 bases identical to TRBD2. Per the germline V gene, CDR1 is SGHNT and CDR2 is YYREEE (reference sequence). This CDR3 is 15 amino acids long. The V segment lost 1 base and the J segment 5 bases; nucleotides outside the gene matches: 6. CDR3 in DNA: TGTGCCAGCAGCTTGTCCAGCGGGGGGTCGGAGACCCAGTACTTC. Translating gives CASSLSSGGSETQYF.

The CDR3 spells CASSRSRVEAFF. The CDR3 bases are TGTGCCAGCAGCAGAAGCAGGGTCGAAGCTTTCTTT. The rearrangement joins TRBV14 to TRBJ1-1; maybe TRBD1 (5 bases). The CDR3 totals 12 residues. The V end was cut by 5 bases, the J end by 8 bases, with 12 bases between. CDR1 is SGHDN, CDR2 FVKESK, per germline.

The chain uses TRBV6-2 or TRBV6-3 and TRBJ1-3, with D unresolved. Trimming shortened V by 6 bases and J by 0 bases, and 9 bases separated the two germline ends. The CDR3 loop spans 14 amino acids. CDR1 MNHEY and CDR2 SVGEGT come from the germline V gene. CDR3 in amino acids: CASSSPRSGNTIYF. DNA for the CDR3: TGTGCCAGCAGCTCCCCTCGCTCTGGAAACACCATATATTTT.

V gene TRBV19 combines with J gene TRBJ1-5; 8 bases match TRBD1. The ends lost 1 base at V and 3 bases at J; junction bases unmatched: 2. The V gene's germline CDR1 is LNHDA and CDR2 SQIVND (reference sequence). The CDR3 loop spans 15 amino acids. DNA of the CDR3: TGTGCCAGTAGTATAGTGGGACAGGTCAATCAGCCCCAGCATTTT. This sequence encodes CASSIVGQVNQPQHF.

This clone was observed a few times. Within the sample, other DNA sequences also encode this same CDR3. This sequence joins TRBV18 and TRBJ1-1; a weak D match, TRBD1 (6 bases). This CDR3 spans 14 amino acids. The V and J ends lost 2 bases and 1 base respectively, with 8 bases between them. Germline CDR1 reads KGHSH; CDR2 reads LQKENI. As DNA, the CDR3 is TGTGCCAGCTCACCAAGACAGGAGAACACTGAAGCTTTCTTT. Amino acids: CASSPRQENTEAFF.

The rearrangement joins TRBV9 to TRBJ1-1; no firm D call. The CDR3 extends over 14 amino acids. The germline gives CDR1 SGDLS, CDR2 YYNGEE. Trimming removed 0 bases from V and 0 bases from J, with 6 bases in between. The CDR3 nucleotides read TGTGCCAGCAGCGTAGTCCCTATGAACACTGAAGCTTTCTTT. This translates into CASSVVPMNTEAFF.

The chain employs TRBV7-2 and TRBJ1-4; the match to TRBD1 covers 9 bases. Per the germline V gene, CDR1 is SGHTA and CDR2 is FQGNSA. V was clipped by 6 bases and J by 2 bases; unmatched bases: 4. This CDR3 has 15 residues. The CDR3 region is CASSQDRGTNEKLFF. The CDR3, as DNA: TGTGCCAGCAGTCAAGACAGGGGGACTAATGAAAAACTGTTTTTT.

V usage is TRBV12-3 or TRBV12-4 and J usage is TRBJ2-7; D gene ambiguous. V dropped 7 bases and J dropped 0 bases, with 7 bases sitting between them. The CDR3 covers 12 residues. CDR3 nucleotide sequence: TGTGCCAGCAAGACACTCTCCTACGAGCAGTACTTC. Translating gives CASKTLSYEQYF.

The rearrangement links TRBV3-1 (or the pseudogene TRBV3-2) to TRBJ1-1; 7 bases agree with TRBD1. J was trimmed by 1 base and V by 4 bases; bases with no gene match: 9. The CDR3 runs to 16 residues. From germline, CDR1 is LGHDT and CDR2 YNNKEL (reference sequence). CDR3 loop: CASSPTGTEKNTEAFF. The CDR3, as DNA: TGTGCCAGCAGCCCTACAGGGACAGAGAAGAACACTGAAGCTTTCTTT.

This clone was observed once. Written as DNA, the CDR3 is TGTGCCAGTAGTATTTATCTTTCCGGAGGTAACTATGGCTACACCTTC. It codes for CASSIYLSGGNYGYTF. The chain carries TRBV19 and TRBJ1-2; D call uncertain. Trimming shortened V by 3 bases and J by 1 base, and 15 bases separated the two germline ends. The CDR3 is 16 residues long. Germline V lookup: CDR1 LNHDA, CDR2 SQIVND (reference sequence).

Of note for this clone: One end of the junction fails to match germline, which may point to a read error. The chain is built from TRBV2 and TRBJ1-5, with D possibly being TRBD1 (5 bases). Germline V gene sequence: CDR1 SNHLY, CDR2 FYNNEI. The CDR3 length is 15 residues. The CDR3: CASSEGADSNQPQHF. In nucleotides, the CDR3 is TGTGCCAGCAGCGAAGGGGCAGATAGCAATCAGCCCCAGCATTTT.

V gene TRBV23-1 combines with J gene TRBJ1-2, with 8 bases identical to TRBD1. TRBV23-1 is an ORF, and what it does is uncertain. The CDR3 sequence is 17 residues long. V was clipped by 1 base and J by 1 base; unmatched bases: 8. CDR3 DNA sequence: TGCGCCAGCAGTCAATGTACAGGGGGGTGGCTTAACTATGGCTACACCTTC. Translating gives CASSQCTGGWLNYGYTF.

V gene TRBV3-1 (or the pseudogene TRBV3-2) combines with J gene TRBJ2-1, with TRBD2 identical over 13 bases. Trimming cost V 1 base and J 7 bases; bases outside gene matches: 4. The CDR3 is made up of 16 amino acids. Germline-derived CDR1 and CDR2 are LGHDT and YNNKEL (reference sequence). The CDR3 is CASSQGILAGGNEQFF. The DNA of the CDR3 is TGTGCCAGCAGCCAAGGAATACTAGCGGGGGGGAATGAGCAGTTCTTC.

The CDR3 DNA follows: TGTGCCAGCTCACCACCGACCACAGGCTCCAATCAGCCCCAGCATTTT. Translating gives CASSPPTTGSNQPQHF. This chain joins TRBV18 and TRBJ1-5; possibly TRBD1 for D (5 bases). CDR1 is KGHSH and CDR2 is LQKENI in the germline V gene. Trimming stripped 0 bases from V and 3 bases from J, with 12 bases between. The CDR3 covers 16 residues.

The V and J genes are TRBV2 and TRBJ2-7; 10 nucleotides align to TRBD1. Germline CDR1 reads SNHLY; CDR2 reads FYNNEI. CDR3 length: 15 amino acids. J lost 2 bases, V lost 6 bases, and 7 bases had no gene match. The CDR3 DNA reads TGTGCCAGCAGGGTACCGGGACAGGGGCCCTACGAGCAGTACTTC. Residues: CASRVPGQGPYEQYF.

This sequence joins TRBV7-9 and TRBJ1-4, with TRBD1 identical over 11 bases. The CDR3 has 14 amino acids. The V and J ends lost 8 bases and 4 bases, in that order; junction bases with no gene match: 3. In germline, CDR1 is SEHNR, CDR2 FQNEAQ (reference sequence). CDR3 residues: CASRTGGNNEKLFF. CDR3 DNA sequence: TGTGCCAGCCGGACAGGGGGCAATAATGAAAAACTGTTTTTT.

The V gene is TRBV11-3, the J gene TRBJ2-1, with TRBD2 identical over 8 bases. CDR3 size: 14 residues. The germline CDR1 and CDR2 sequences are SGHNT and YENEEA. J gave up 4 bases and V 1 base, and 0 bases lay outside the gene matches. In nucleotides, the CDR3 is TGTGCCAGCAGCTTAGGCGGGGGGTACAATGAGCAGTTCTTC. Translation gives CASSLGGGYNEQFF.

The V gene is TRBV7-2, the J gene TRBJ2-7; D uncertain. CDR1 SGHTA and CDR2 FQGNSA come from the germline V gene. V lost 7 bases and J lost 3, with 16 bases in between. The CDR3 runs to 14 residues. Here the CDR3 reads CASTYLPQFYEQYF. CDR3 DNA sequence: TGTGCCAGCACCTATTTGCCACAGTTCTACGAGCAGTACTTC.